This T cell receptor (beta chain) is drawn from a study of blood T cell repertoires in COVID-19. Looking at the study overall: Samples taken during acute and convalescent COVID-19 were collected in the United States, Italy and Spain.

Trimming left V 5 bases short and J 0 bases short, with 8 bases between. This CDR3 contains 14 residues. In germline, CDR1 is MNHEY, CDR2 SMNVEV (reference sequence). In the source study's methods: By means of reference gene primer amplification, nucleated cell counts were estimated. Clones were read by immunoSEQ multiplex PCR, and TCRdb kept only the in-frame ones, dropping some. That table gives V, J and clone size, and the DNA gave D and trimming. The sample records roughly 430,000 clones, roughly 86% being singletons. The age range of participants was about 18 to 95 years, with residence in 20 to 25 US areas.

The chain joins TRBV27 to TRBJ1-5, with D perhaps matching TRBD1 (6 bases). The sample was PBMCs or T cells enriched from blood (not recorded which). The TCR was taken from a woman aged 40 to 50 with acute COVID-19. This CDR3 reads CASSIRGSNQPQHF. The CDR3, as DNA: TGTGCCAGCAGTATCAGGGGTAGCAATCAGCCCCAGCATTTT.